This paragraph reports one T cell receptor beta chain. This clone's antigen is unknown. The input lacks base qualities; no much larger clone sits a single base away. The CDR3 regions of human TCRbeta chains were subjected to immunosequencing. On the authors' methods: Repertoire TCRs were matched against a reference library of SARS-CoV-2-specific TCRs generated with the MIRA antigen-specificity platform. Breadth was defined as the fraction of unique TCRs that were SARS-CoV-2-associated. Depth was defined as the fraction of total T cells that were SARS-CoV-2-associated. Using the MIRA data, each spike-specific TCR was assigned both to the spike region to which the TCR was reactive and to a CD4 or CD8 class. Log10-transformed breadth and depth values were compared by one-way ANOVA with Sidak's multiple comparisons tests. This is the immuneACCESS table as TCRdb keeps it, with only in-frame sequences that have V and J called. A part of the clones is gone; compared with another copy, unresolved V genes explain less than half, and the rest is unexplained. V and J calls plus clone size are reproduced from that table; the DNA served to infer D and trimming. In all, the sample holds under 200,000 clones, and 92% of those were seen once. The top ten clonotypes cover roughly 4.5% of the sample.

The sample's time point label, decoded: baseline before first vaccination. The treatment or condition tag for this specimen amounts to: meningococcal conjugate vaccine given as trial control. Samples from vaccinated people were obtained from the UK trials COV001 and COV002, which included a single-blind randomized controlled phase 2/3 trial of AZD1222 (ChAdOx1 nCoV-19) in healthy adults. Trial participant PBMC samples were collected at day 0 and day 28 after the second dose for TCRbeta chain sequencing. Between the V and J ends, shortened by 2 bases and 2 bases respectively, the junction contains 9 bases. The CDR3 has 14 amino acids, counting the end cysteine and phenylalanine. Only CDR3 DNA is held: 42 bases, read in frame from base 1. The germline V gene supplies CDR1 SGHTA and CDR2 FQGNSA. The data derive from a study of T cell responses to AZD1222 COVID-19 vaccine (dated by TCRdb to about 2021). At the level of the whole study: TCR sequencing was performed for approximately 240 trial participants, of whom some 200 were given two doses of AZD1222 and around 25 were given two doses of MenACWY control vaccine. Trial participants were enrolled by age into 18-55, 56-69 and 70-plus year subgroups, with roughly 150, 30 and 60 TCR-sequenced participants respectively.

Broad study findings and their caveats: Participants were mostly white British, with more females than males. The authors suggested clonal diversity may have been underestimated. A significant rise in spike-specific TCR breadth and depth was observed after two AZD1222 doses relative to day 0 and relative to MenACWY recipients. Because no day 14 peak-response samples were available, repertoires were characterized only after the peak T cell response. The 56-69-year group was small, and its depth increase did not reach significance, likely because of low power. The whole spike protein was spanned by vaccine-associated CD4 TCRs, and dominant responses were seen in regions 160-218 and 743-854. Only 5 to 7 AZD1222 recipients were SARS-CoV-2 seropositive at baseline, limiting conclusions about previously exposed vaccinees. Epitopes outside the regions mutated in the B.1.351 and B.1.1.7 variants were reportedly recognized by nearly half of the unique spike-specific TCRs.

The source is an adult in good health. The input for sequencing was peripheral blood, taken on day 0 of MenACWY control vaccination. Recombination joined TRBV7-2 with TRBJ1-1; perhaps TRBD1 is the D gene, with 5 bases matching. The CDR3 in this case is CASSLQGSNTEAFF. The sequence in DNA is TGTGCCAGCAGCTTACAGGGATCCAACACTGAAGCTTTCTTT.